Listed here are 28 T cell receptor beta chains from one sample, sequenced in a study of CD8 T cells in Susac syndrome. Reverse transcription of roughly 0.45 to 1 ug RNA was performed with random hexamers. TCRdb independently ran MiXCR on the immunoSEQ multiplex PCR reads; one entry per CDR3 protein. This table holds under 200,000 distinct CDR3 sequences, about 91% found once. Sequenced sample: CD4+ T cells from PBMCs. These receptors were obtained from a human donor with Susac syndrome.

The count of this clonotype is one. V and J are TRBV20-1 and TRBJ1-5, with 7 bases lining up with TRBD1. V shed 6 bases, J shed 4 bases, and the junction held 6 bases outside the gene matches. This CDR3 is built from 13 residues. Germline CDR1 reads DFQATT; CDR2 reads SNEGSKA (reference sequence). CDR3 nucleotides: TGCAGTGCAACCGGACAGGCTAATCAGCCCCAGCATTTT. Translation: CSATGQANQPQHF.

This clonotype was found a few times. The chain carries TRBV7-9 and TRBJ2-5; TRBD1 is a possible D gene (6 bases). The V gene's germline CDR1 is SEHNR and CDR2 FQNEAQ (reference sequence). V shed 5 bases and J shed 14 bases, with 12 bases lying between them. The CDR3 is 10 amino acids. The CDR3 reads CASSVDRLYF. The CDR3 DNA reads as TGTGCCAGCAGCGTCGACAGGCTATACTTC.

V and J are TRBV27 and TRBJ1-1; D gene uncertain. CDR1 is MNHEY and CDR2 is SMNVEV in the germline V gene (reference sequence). The length of the CDR3 is 13 residues. Trimming removed 3 bases from V and 1 base from J, with 6 bases in between. CDR3 protein: CASSFRRNTEAFF. CDR3 DNA sequence: TGTGCCAGCAGTTTCCGCAGGAACACTGAAGCTTTCTTT.

This rearrangement joins TRBV3-1 to TRBJ2-2; perhaps TRBD2 as D (5 bases). Germline-derived CDR1 and CDR2 are LGHDT and YNNKEL (reference sequence). Trimming pared 7 bases from V and 0 bases from J, leaving 21 bases between. The CDR3 loop spans 18 amino acids. Here the CDR3 DNA reads TGTGCCAGCATCATACGTACCTCCCGGACTTCGAACACCGGGGAGCTGTTTTTT. This codes for CASIIRTSRTSNTGELFF.

V usage is TRBV2 and J usage is TRBJ2-2; D remains ambiguous. Germline values: CDR1 SNHLY, CDR2 FYNNEI. V was trimmed by 8 bases and J by 0 bases, leaving 16 bases between them. The CDR3 runs to 16 residues. The chain's CDR3 is CASGPPKIPNTGELFF. For the CDR3, the DNA is TGTGCCAGCGGACCGCCGAAGATCCCGAACACCGGGGAGCTGTTTTTT.

The rearrangement uses TRBV11-2 and TRBJ2-1; 7 bases align to TRBD1. V dropped 6 bases and J dropped 0; count of bases not matched to a gene: 8. The CDR3 extends over 16 amino acids. Germline V CDR1 and CDR2: SGHAT, FQNNGV. CDR3 in amino acids: CASRYGQVSSYNEQFF. The CDR3 DNA follows: TGTGCCAGCAGATACGGACAGGTGAGCTCCTACAATGAGCAGTTCTTC.

The CDR3 region is CAWSLGRVRSYEQYF. CDR3 sequence (DNA): TGTGCCTGGAGTTTAGGACGAGTCCGGTCCTACGAGCAGTACTTC. V gene TRBV30 combines with J gene TRBJ2-7; D uncertain. The CDR3 extends over 15 amino acids. The germline V gene encodes CDR1 GTSNPN and CDR2 SVGIG (reference sequence). V was cut by 2 bases and J by 1 base, with 15 bases left in between.

As regards this clonotype: Relative to the germline gene, one junction end is altered; a read error may explain this. This rearrangement joins TRBV6-2 or TRBV6-3 to TRBJ2-3; 11 bases map to TRBD2. This CDR3 comprises 16 residues. The germline V gene encodes CDR1 MNHEY and CDR2 SVGEGT. CDR3 amino acids: CASSYGTSGSTDTQYF. DNA of the CDR3: TGTGCCAGCAGTTACGGGACTAGCGGAAGCACTGATACGCAGTATTTT.

The chain is built from TRBV20-1 and TRBJ2-1; 10 positions match TRBD2. Germline CDR1 and CDR2: DFQATT and SNEGSKA (reference sequence). Losses at the gene ends were 2 bases for V and 12 bases for J; bases not matched to a gene: 13. The CDR3 has 15 residues. The CDR3 protein is CSARRSGLAARGQFF. CDR3 nucleotides: TGCAGTGCTAGAAGATCCGGACTAGCGGCCCGGGGGCAGTTCTTC.

The sample holds a few counts of this clonotype. The chain links TRBV13 to TRBJ1-1; D perhaps matches TRBD1 (5 bases). The CDR3 loop spans 13 amino acids. Trimming removed 0 bases from V and 3 bases from J, with 5 bases in between. Germline CDR1 and CDR2: PRHDT and FYEKMQ (reference sequence). Here the CDR3 DNA reads TGTGCCAGCAGCTTAGGAGGGGACACTGAAGCTTTCTTT. Translating it yields CASSLGGDTEAFF.

The chain joins TRBV12-3 or TRBV12-4 to TRBJ2-6, with D hard to call. V was cut by 1 base and J by 0 bases, with 13 bases left in between. The CDR3 is 18 residues long. In nucleotides, the CDR3 is TGTGCCAGCAGTTTAGGACTGGGCACGTACTCTGGGGCCAACGTCCTGACTTTC. This sequence encodes CASSLGLGTYSGANVLTF.

The chain has TRBV5-1 and TRBJ1-5; the match to TRBD1 covers 7 bases. The CDR3 is made up of 14 amino acids. The J segment lost 3 bases and the V segment lost 3 bases, leaving 3 bases of the junction unmatched. The germline gives CDR1 SGHRS, CDR2 YFSETQ. CDR3 residues: CASSSGTDNQPQHF. The CDR3 nucleotides read TGCGCCAGCAGCTCCGGGACAGACAATCAGCCCCAGCATTTT.

V gene TRBV28 combines with J gene TRBJ2-3; weak D call: TRBD2 (6 bases). This CDR3 region has 16 residues. CDR1 MDHEN and CDR2 SYDVKM come from the germline V gene. With 2 bases removed from V and 1 base from J, the gap between germline ends came to 13 bases. The CDR3 bases are TGTGCCAGCAGTTTAAGACGGGAGCGAGGCACAGATACGCAGTATTTT. The encoded protein is CASSLRRERGTDTQYF.

The rearrangement uses TRBV19 and TRBJ1-5; TRBD1 aligns across 7 bases. CDR3 length equals 15 residues. Trimming took 6 bases from V and 4 from J; bases not matched to a gene: 9. The germline V gene encodes CDR1 LNHDA and CDR2 SQIVND (reference sequence). CDR3 region: CASRPAGQINQPQHF. The DNA for the CDR3 is TGTGCCAGTAGACCAGCGGGACAGATAAATCAGCCCCAGCATTTT.

This chain uses TRBV10-3 with TRBJ2-7; tentative D call: TRBD1 (6 bases). There are 13 residues in the CDR3. V lost 6 bases and J 4 bases, leaving 13 bases between the germline ends. Germline V gene data show CDR1 as ENHRY and CDR2 as SYGVKD. This CDR3 reads CAISRGQKYEQYF. The CDR3 region has the DNA TGTGCCATCAGCCGGGGACAAAAGTACGAGCAGTACTTC.

This clonotype was picked up one time. The CDR3 here is CASSWLGRGIRDEQFF. The CDR3 region has the DNA TGCGCCAGCAGCTGGTTAGGGCGGGGGATAAGAGATGAGCAGTTCTTC. The V gene is TRBV4-1, the J gene TRBJ2-1; the match to TRBD2 covers 7 bases. CDR1 and CDR2 (germline): MGHRA, YSYEKL. There are 16 residues in the CDR3. V lost 5 bases and J lost 8; bases outside the gene matches: 15.

This chain connects TRBV29-1 to TRBJ2-1, with D possibly being TRBD2 (5 bases). Germline CDR1 is SQVTM and CDR2 is ANQGSEA. The CDR3 consists of 14 residues. Trimming took off 6 bases at V and 2 bases at J, with 14 bases between the two ends. For the CDR3, the DNA is TGCAGCGTCAAACTAGTTCGCGCCTACAATGAGCAGTTCTTC. This encodes CSVKLVRAYNEQFF.

This clonotype was observed a handful of times. The chain couples TRBV5-4 to TRBJ2-5; TRBD1 aligns across 8 bases. Trimming at V came to 0 bases and at J to 5 bases, leaving 3 bases not matched to a gene. The V gene's germline CDR1 is SGHNT and CDR2 YYREEE (reference sequence). The CDR3 spans 14 residues. DNA for the CDR3: TGTGCCAGCAGCTTGGCAGGGGGCCTGGAGACCCAGTACTTC. Translation gives CASSLAGGLETQYF.

The rearrangement joins TRBV6-5 to TRBJ2-3; D uncertain. The CDR3 has 15 residues. CDR1 is MNHEY, CDR2 SVGAGI, per germline. Deletions cut 1 base from V and 0 bases from J, with 8 bases between. The chain's CDR3 is CASSYFGPSTDTQYF. The CDR3 region has the DNA TGTGCCAGCAGTTACTTTGGACCAAGCACAGATACGCAGTATTTT.

The chain joins TRBV20-1 to TRBJ1-5; D remains unclear. With 6 bases removed from V and 0 bases from J, the gap between germline ends came to 6 bases. The CDR3 spans 12 residues. Per the germline V gene, CDR1 is DFQATT and CDR2 is SNEGSKA (reference sequence). The CDR3 nucleotides are TGCAGTGCAATAAATAGCAATCAGCCCCAGCATTTT. This sequence encodes CSAINSNQPQHF.

V gene TRBV10-3 combines with J gene TRBJ2-2; 7 nucleotides match TRBD1. Per germline, CDR1 ENHRY and CDR2 SYGVKD. The CDR3 covers 16 residues. V was pared by 6 bases and J by 7 bases, with 14 bases of the junction left unmatched. In DNA form, the CDR3 reads TGTGCCATCAGGGCGGCCGACAGGGTCTCAGACGGGGAGCTGTTTTTT. This gives the protein CAIRAADRVSDGELFF.

The chain is built from TRBV28 and TRBJ1-1; D not certain. The V and J ends lost 3 bases and 1 base respectively, with 6 bases between them. From germline, CDR1 is MDHEN and CDR2 SYDVKM. CDR3 length: 13 amino acids. This chain's CDR3 is CASSFLENTEAFF. CDR3 DNA sequence: TGTGCCAGCAGTTTTCTGGAGAACACTGAAGCTTTCTTT.

The V gene is TRBV12-3 or TRBV12-4, the J gene TRBJ1-1; tentative D call: TRBD1 (5 bases). Trimming removed 2 bases at V and 1 base at J, with 11 bases between. This CDR3 is 15 amino acids long. The CDR3 bases are TGTGCCAGCAGTTTAAGTGGGCAGGGGAACACTGAAGCTTTCTTT. This sequence encodes CASSLSGQGNTEAFF.

On this clonotype itself: Mismatch with germline at one junction end may stem from a read error. The chain recombines TRBV6-5 with TRBJ2-7; 8 bases are shared with TRBD1. The germline V gene encodes CDR1 MNHEY and CDR2 SVGAGI. CDR3 length equals 15 residues. CDR3 sequence: CASSGSGTGSHEQYF. The CDR3 bases are TGTGCCAGCAGCGGCTCCGGGACAGGCTCCCACGAGCAGTACTTC.

The chain is built from TRBV6-5 and TRBJ2-3; D ambiguous. Germline V lookup: CDR1 MNHEY, CDR2 SVGAGI. The CDR3 covers 14 residues. V was clipped by 2 bases and J by 6 bases, with 12 bases between them. DNA for the CDR3: TGTGCCAGCAGTTACGGTGGGCAGCACGATACGCAGTATTTT. Amino acid sequence: CASSYGGQHDTQYF.

The V call is TRBV20-1, the J call TRBJ1-5, with 7 positions matching TRBD1. Trimming took 2 bases from V and 0 from J; bases not matched to a gene: 16. Germline lookup yields CDR1 DFQATT and CDR2 SNEGSKA (reference sequence). The CDR3 sequence is 19 residues long. The CDR3 reads CSARFPQGQEGRSNQPQHF. The CDR3 nucleotides read TGCAGTGCTAGATTCCCACAGGGGCAAGAGGGACGTAGCAATCAGCCCCAGCATTTT.

CDR3 loop: CSARDLGTGPEAFF. The CDR3 bases are TGCAGTGCTAGAGATCTCGGGACCGGGCCTGAAGCTTTCTTT. This chain uses TRBV20-1 with TRBJ1-1; D might be TRBD1 (5 bases). Per the germline V gene, CDR1 is DFQATT and CDR2 is SNEGSKA (reference sequence). The CDR3 length is 14 residues. Trimming took 0 bases from V and 6 from J, leaving 14 bases between them.

The chain combines TRBV29-1 with TRBJ1-5; 7 nucleotides agree with TRBD1. Trimming at V came to 4 bases and at J to 4 bases, leaving 1 base not matched to a gene. Germline V gives CDR1 SQVTM, CDR2 ANQGSEA. This CDR3 is 12 amino acids long. The CDR3 DNA reads TGCAGCGTTGGGGACAGTAATCAGCCCCAGCATTTT. The encoded protein is CSVGDSNQPQHF. Combining the CDR3 with reference TRBV29-1 and TRBJ1-5 gives the whole variable domain SAVISQKPSRDICQRGTSLTIQCQVDSQVTMMFWYRQQPGQSLTLIATANQGSEATYESGFVIDKFPISRPNLTFSTLTVSNMSPEDSSIYLCSVGDSNQPQHFGDGTRLSIL.